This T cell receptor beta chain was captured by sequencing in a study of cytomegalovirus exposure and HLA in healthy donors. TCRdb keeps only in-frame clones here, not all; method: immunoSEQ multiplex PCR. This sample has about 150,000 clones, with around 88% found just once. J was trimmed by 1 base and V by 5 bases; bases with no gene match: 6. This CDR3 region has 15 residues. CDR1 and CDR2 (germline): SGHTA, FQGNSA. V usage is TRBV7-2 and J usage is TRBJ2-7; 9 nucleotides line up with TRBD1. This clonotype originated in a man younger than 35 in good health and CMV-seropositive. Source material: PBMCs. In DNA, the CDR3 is TGTGCCAGCAGCCGGCCCGGGACAGGGTCCTACGAGCAGTACTTC. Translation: CASSRPGTGSYEQYF.